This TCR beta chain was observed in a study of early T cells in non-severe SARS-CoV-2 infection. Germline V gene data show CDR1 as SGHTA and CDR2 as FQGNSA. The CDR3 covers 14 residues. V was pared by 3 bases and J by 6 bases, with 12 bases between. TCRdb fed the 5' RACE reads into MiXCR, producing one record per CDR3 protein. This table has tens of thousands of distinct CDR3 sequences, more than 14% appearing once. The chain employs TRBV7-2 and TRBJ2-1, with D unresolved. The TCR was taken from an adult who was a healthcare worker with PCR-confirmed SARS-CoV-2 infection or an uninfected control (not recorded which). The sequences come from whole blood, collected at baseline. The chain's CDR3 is CASSFGRYANEQFF. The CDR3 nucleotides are TGTGCCAGCAGCTTCGGCCGGTATGCCAATGAGCAGTTCTTC.